The clone carrying this T cell receptor (beta chain) has more than one count but fewer than ten. The data originate from a study of T-cell memory formation after mild COVID-19. One entry per CDR3 protein results from TCRdb running MiXCR on the 5' RACE reads. Found here are around 390,000 distinct CDR3 sequences, about 15% of them singletons; the top ten hold around a fifth. The sequence was obtained from a man aged 18 to 29 who had mild COVID-19 (a few samples of this study predate the infection). Cell type and time point are not known. Specimen: PBMCs or a T cell subset sorted from them (not recorded which).

The CDR3 DNA reads as TGCAGCGTTGGGGGTTCTGGAAACACCATATATTTT. This sequence encodes CSVGGSGNTIYF. The gene calls are TRBV29-1 and TRBJ1-3; no clear D gene. The CDR3 totals 12 residues. CDR1 is SQVTM and CDR2 is ANQGSEA in the germline V gene. V was shortened by 4 bases and J by 1 base, with 5 bases between the two germline ends.